Listed below are T cell receptor beta chains from one sample, sequenced in a study of T cell responses to AZD1222 COVID-19 vaccine. Repertoires were generated with immunoSEQ multiplex PCR, while TCRdb's copy carries only in-frame clones and drops some. The table has 150,000 to 200,000 clones, 88% seen once; the top ten hold 26%. Sequencing was performed on peripheral blood, taken 28 days after the second AZD1222 dose. Receptors were obtained from an adult who received the AZD1222 COVID-19 vaccine. CDR3s include the opening cysteine and the closing phenylalanine or tryptophan. The D gene is left open where the match is weak. A clone size is listed for some rows: how often the clone was seen (once, few, many), or a class if it is expanded.

cdr3_aa	cdr3_nt	v_call	j_call	clone_size	d_call
CASSSQGSGLNEQFF	TGTGCCAGCAGCTCCCAAGGTAGCGGACTCAATGAGCAGTTCTTC	TRBV7-2	TRBJ2-1	-	-
CAISVNNNSPLHF	TGTGCCATCAGTGTAAACAATAATTCACCCCTCCACTTT	TRBV10-3	TRBJ1-6	-	-
CATHPWMRDSYNEQFF	TGTGCCACCCATCCTTGGATGCGGGACTCCTACAATGAGCAGTTCTTC	TRBV10-3	TRBJ2-1	-	-
CASSPRVTGNTEAFF	TGTGCCAGCAGTCCGCGGGTAACAGGGAACACTGAAGCTTTCTTT	TRBV6-5	TRBJ1-1	few	-
CASSNSVTSGKKGPGFF	TGTGCCAGTAGTAATAGCGTGACTAGCGGGAAGAAGGGGCCGGGGTTCTTC	TRBV19	TRBJ2-1	once	TRBD2
CASRGNGEKLFF	TGTGCCAGCAGAGGGAATGGAGAAAAACTGTTTTTT	TRBV28	TRBJ1-4	-	-
CASSSWTGGNTGELFF	TGCGCCAGCAGCTCCTGGACAGGGGGGAACACCGGGGAGCTGTTTTTT	TRBV5-1	TRBJ2-2	-	TRBD1
CASSLEGGRRSEQYF	TGTGCCAGCAGCTTGGAGGGCGGGAGGCGGTCCGAGCAGTACTTC	TRBV5-4	TRBJ2-7	-	TRBD2
CASIETGWSSYNSPLHF	TGTGCCAGCATCGAGACCGGTTGGAGCTCCTATAATTCACCCCTCCACTTT	TRBV28	TRBJ1-6	-	-
CASSLDPGRVGTDTQYF	TGTGCCAGCAGCTTGGATCCCGGGAGGGTCGGTACAGATACGCAGTATTTT	TRBV5-4	TRBJ2-3	-	TRBD2
CATSSGTGHQPQHF	TGTGCCACCAGCAGCGGGACAGGGCATCAGCCCCAGCATTTT	TRBV15	TRBJ1-5	-	TRBD1
CASSVDRGTNEKLFF	TGTGCCAGTAGTGTCGACAGGGGGACTAATGAAAAACTGTTTTTT	TRBV19	TRBJ1-4	-	TRBD1
CASRPKNNSPLHF	TGTGCCAGTAGACCCAAGAATAATTCACCCCTCCACTTT	TRBV19	TRBJ1-6	-	-
CASSDPTSVREQFF	TGTGCCAGCAGTGATCCTACATCCGTTCGGGAGCAGTTCTTC	TRBV25-1	TRBJ2-1	-	-
CASSLTSGRSSYNEQFF	TGTGCCAGCAGCTTAACTAGCGGGAGGAGCTCCTACAATGAGCAGTTCTTC	TRBV7-2	TRBJ2-1	once	TRBD2